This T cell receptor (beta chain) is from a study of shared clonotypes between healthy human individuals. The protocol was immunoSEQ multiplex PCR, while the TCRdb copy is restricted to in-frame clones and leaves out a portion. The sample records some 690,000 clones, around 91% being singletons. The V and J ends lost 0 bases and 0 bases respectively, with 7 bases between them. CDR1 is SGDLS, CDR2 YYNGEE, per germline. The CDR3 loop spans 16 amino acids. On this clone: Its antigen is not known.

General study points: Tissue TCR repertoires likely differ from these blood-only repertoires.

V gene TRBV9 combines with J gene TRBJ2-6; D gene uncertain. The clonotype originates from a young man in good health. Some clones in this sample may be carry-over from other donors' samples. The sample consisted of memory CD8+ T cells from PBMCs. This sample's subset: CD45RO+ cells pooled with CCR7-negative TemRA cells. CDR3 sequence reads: CASSVDSTSGANVLTF. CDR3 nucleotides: TGTGCCAGCAGCGTAGATTCGACCTCTGGGGCCAACGTCCTGACTTTC.